The 14 T cell receptor beta chains presented below share a single source sample, sequenced in a study of CD8+ T cells in alopecia areata. Reverse transcribed after extraction, RNA yielded cDNA as the sequencing template. The method was immunoSEQ multiplex PCR; TCRdb's version includes in-frame clones alone and lacks a portion of them. In the table there are some 210,000 clones, around three fifths of which are singletons. The specimen comprised CD4+ T cells sorted from blood, sampled at week 0. All receptors come from a human donor with alopecia areata.

This clone turned up a few times. The rearrangement joins TRBV5-1 to TRBJ1-1; D not resolved. The V end lost 2 bases, the J end lost 4 bases, and 6 bases lay between the germline ends. CDR1 and CDR2 from the germline V gene are SGHRS and YFSETQ. The CDR3 contains 12 residues. The DNA of the CDR3 is TGCGCCAGCAGCTTCATGGGCACTGAAGCTTTCTTT. This translates into CASSFMGTEAFF.

The genes are TRBV7-2 and TRBJ2-7; unclear D gene. Trimming removed 5 bases at V and 5 bases at J, with 16 bases between. Looked up from germline, CDR1 is SGHTA and CDR2 is FQGNSA. This CDR3 comprises 14 residues. The CDR3 DNA is TGTGCCAGCAGCCCACCTCCGCAGCTTCACGAGCAGTACTTC. Translated, it gives CASSPPPQLHEQYF.

This clone came up a few times. This chain links TRBV30 with TRBJ1-1; D is uncertain. The length of the CDR3 is 12 residues. V gave up 1 base and J gave up 11 bases, with 14 bases separating them. Germline CDR1 is GTSNPN and CDR2 is SVGIG (reference sequence). The CDR3 DNA reads TGTGCCTGGAGTGGACGACAAAGCTTGGCTTTCTTT. Encoded protein: CAWSGRQSLAFF.

V is TRBV10-3 and J is TRBJ2-3; tentative D call: TRBD2 (5 bases). There are 12 residues in the CDR3. Germline V gene lookup returns CDR1 ENHRY and CDR2 SYGVKD. V was cut by 3 bases and J by 6 bases, with 7 bases left in between. The CDR3 DNA sequence: TGTGCCATCAGTGACTCGGGGGATACGCAGTATTTT. Encoded protein: CAISDSGDTQYF.

This clone was detected only a few times. The chain couples TRBV2 to TRBJ1-5; no firm D call. Trimming left V 1 base short and J 0 bases short, with 10 bases between. CDR1 and CDR2 from the germline V gene are SNHLY and FYNNEI. There are 16 residues in the CDR3. In DNA form, the CDR3 reads TGTGCCAGCAGTGAAGAGGGTTTGATTAGCAATCAGCCCCAGCATTTT. Amino acids: CASSEEGLISNQPQHF.

The table lists this clone with a few counts. V usage is TRBV9 and J usage is TRBJ1-5; the D is unclear. This CDR3 contains 13 residues. V was pared by 0 bases and J by 8 bases, with 9 bases between. Germline values: CDR1 SGDLS, CDR2 YYNGEE. The CDR3 spells CASSVDTREPQHF. Written as DNA, the CDR3 is TGTGCCAGCAGCGTAGATACAAGGGAGCCCCAGCATTTT. Using reference TRBV9 and TRBJ1-5 for the parts outside the CDR3, the full variable domain is DSGVTQTPKHLITATGQRVTLRCSPRSGDLSVYWYQQSLDQGLQFLIQYYNGEERAKGNILERFSAQQFPDLHSELNLSSLELGDSALYFCASSVDTREPQHFGDGTRLSIL.

The rearrangement uses TRBV29-1 and TRBJ1-1; 7 bases line up with TRBD1. Germline CDR1 SQVTM, CDR2 ANQGSEA. The CDR3 runs 13 residues. With 5 bases clipped from V and 1 base from J, the junction kept 4 bases outside the gene matches. CDR3 in amino acids: CSVLGDRNTEAFF. Here the CDR3 DNA reads TGCAGCGTTCTGGGGGACAGGAACACTGAAGCTTTCTTT.

This clone has only a few counts. The V gene is TRBV29-1, the J gene TRBJ2-1; TRBD1 aligns across 9 bases. This CDR3 is 16 amino acids long. V was clipped by 0 bases and J by 3 bases; unmatched bases: 6. Germline CDR1 SQVTM, CDR2 ANQGSEA. CDR3 nucleotide sequence: TGCAGCGTTGAAGATCACTGGACAGGGGTCTACAATGAGCAGTTCTTC. Its protein product is CSVEDHWTGVYNEQFF.

In its sample, this clone was seen a few times. The chain couples TRBV7-8 to TRBJ2-2; D may be TRBD1 (7 bases). Germline loops: CDR1 SGHVS, CDR2 FQNEAQ. Trimming cost V 4 bases and J 4 bases, with 10 bases left between them. The CDR3 spans 14 residues. The CDR3 region has the DNA TGTGCCAGCAGCTCCCAGGGGGGCACCGGGGAGCTGTTTTTT. Translating gives CASSSQGGTGELFF.

V usage is TRBV29-1 and J usage is TRBJ2-1; 8 positions agree with TRBD1. Germline V gives CDR1 SQVTM, CDR2 ANQGSEA. The CDR3 has 14 amino acids. The junction had 5 bases not matched to a gene; V was cut back by 4 bases and J by 3 bases. The CDR3 coding sequence is TGCAGCGTTGGCGGGGACAGGCTCTACAATGAGCAGTTCTTC. This encodes CSVGGDRLYNEQFF.

The rearrangement links TRBV7-9 to TRBJ1-2; no clear D. Trimming removed 6 bases at V and 3 bases at J, with 11 bases between. This CDR3 is built from 13 residues. Germline V lookup: CDR1 SEHNR, CDR2 FQNEAQ (reference sequence). As DNA, the CDR3 is TGTGCCAGCAGTACGTCTACGTACTATGGCTACACCTTC. This translates into CASSTSTYYGYTF.

There are a few counts of this clone. The rearrangement links TRBV25-1 to TRBJ2-3; D is perhaps TRBD1 (5 bases). Trimming pared 2 bases from V and 2 bases from J, leaving 11 bases between. The CDR3 is made up of 15 amino acids. The V gene's germline CDR1 is MGHDK and CDR2 SYGVNS. The CDR3, as DNA: TGTGCCAGCAGTGAAAGAAGGGGAAACACAGATACGCAGTATTTT. Translated: CASSERRGNTDTQYF.

The chain joins TRBV19 to TRBJ2-4; TRBD1 matches at 7 bases. The germline CDR1 and CDR2 sequences are LNHDA and SQIVND (reference sequence). The CDR3 runs 13 residues. V trimming: 7 bases; J trimming: 4 bases; junction bases outside the gene matches: 4. DNA for the CDR3: TGTGCCAGTAAGGGGACAGATAAAAACATTCAGTACTTC. It is translated as CASKGTDKNIQYF.

Only a few counts were recorded for this clone. The chain couples TRBV5-4 to TRBJ2-7; the match to TRBD2 covers 7 bases. The CDR3 is 14 amino acids. Germline V lookup: CDR1 SGHNT, CDR2 YYREEE (reference sequence). V lost 5 bases, J lost 2 bases, and 7 bases stayed unmatched. The CDR3 DNA sequence: TGTGCCAGCAGTCTGACTAGCCGTACCTACGAGCAGTACTTC. Encoded protein: CASSLTSRTYEQYF.